These T cell receptor beta chains were read from a single sample in a study of Ad26.COV2.S vaccination and SARS-CoV-2 variants. Sequencing was performed with immunoSEQ multiplex PCR; in TCRdb, only in-frame clones are kept and a portion is missing. The sample includes 380,000 or so clones, under 90% of them seen just once. This specimen was peripheral blood, taken in a trial of Ad26.COV2.S vaccine versus placebo. The receptors shown here come from a person aged 18 to 59 who received the Ad26.COV2.S COVID-19 vaccine or a placebo. CDR3s include the opening cysteine and the closing phenylalanine or tryptophan. A D gene is named only where the DNA matches it firmly. Only part of the rows carry a size: once, few, many, or a class if the clone is expanded.

V gene	clone size	D gene	J gene	CDR3 DNA	CDR3 protein
TRBV27	once	NA	TRBJ1-1	TGTGCCAGCAAATCCCCAGAGAATATGAACACTGAAGCTTTCTTT	CASKSPENMNTEAFF
TRBV9	NA	TRBD1	TRBJ1-3	TGTGCCAGCAGCGTAGCGACAGGGGGCTCTGGAAACACCATATATTTT	CASSVATGGSGNTIYF
TRBV5-1	NA	NA	TRBJ2-3	TGCGCCAGCAGCTTGGCCCAACGGGGGCCTGGAGATACGCAGTATTTT	CASSLAQRGPGDTQYF
TRBV9	once	TRBD1	TRBJ1-6	TGTGCCAGCAATCGGCAGGGGGTCCCAAATTCACCCCTCCACTTT	CASNRQGVPNSPLHF
TRBV7-8	NA	NA	TRBJ2-2	TGTGTCAGTGCGGGGACCGGGACGACGAACACCGGGGAGCTGTTTTTT	CVSAGTGTTNTGELFF
TRBV28	NA	TRBD2	TRBJ2-1	TGTGCCAGCAGTTTTGACACTAGCGGGAGCGACAAGTTCTTC	CASSFDTSGSDKFF
TRBV20-1	NA	NA	TRBJ1-1	TGCAGTGCCCCCCGGCGGGCTGAAGCTTTCTTT	CSAPRRAEAFF
TRBV7-2	NA	TRBD1	TRBJ2-2	TGTGCCAGCAGCTGGGACAGGACCGGGGAGCTGTTTTTT	CASSWDRTGELFF
TRBV11-3	NA	NA	TRBJ2-1	TGTGCCAGCAGCCCGGGTTCTGGGAATGAGCAGTTCTTC	CASSPGSGNEQFF
TRBV12-3/TRBV12-4	once	NA	TRBJ2-7	TGTGCCAGCAGTTTTACAGGTACCTACGAGCAGTACTTC	CASSFTGTYEQYF
TRBV5-1	NA	NA	TRBJ2-2	TGCGCCAGCAGCTTGGTTCAGAACACCGGGGAGCTGTTTTTT	CASSLVQNTGELFF
TRBV7-9	NA	TRBD2	TRBJ2-7	TGTGCCAGCAGCCGGGAGGGCCCCTACGAGCAGTACTTC	CASSREGPYEQYF
TRBV27	NA	TRBD1	TRBJ2-7	TGTGCCAGCAGTTTGGTGACCGGGACAGGTCCCTACGAGCAGTACTTC	CASSLVTGTGPYEQYF
TRBV6-5	NA	NA	TRBJ2-2	TGTGCCAGCAGGGAGAGAGGGGGGGTAACCGGGGAGCTGTTTTTT	CASRERGGVTGELFF
TRBV6-5	NA	TRBD1	TRBJ2-3	TGTGCCAGCAGTTACTCTGTCGGGACAGGACCAGATACGCAGTATTTT	CASSYSVGTGPDTQYF
TRBV20-1	once	NA	TRBJ1-4	TGCAGTGCTAGTCGGGGGAGTGGGCTTGAAAAACTGTTTTTT	CSASRGSGLEKLFF
TRBV2	NA	NA	TRBJ1-2	TGTGCCAGCATGAGGGAAAGGGGTAACTATGGCTACACCTTC	CASMRERGNYGYTF
TRBV5-1	once	NA	TRBJ1-4	TGCGCCAGCAGCTTGGCCGGGGACCCCCCGCTGTTTTTT	CASSLAGDPPLFF
TRBV5-4	NA	TRBD2	TRBJ2-2	TGTGCCAGCAGCTTGGCGGGGAGGGGAGGCACCGGGGAGCTGTTTTTT	CASSLAGRGGTGELFF
TRBV28	NA	TRBD1	TRBJ2-7	TGTGCCAGCAGTTCCGGGACAGCAGCCTACGAGCAGTACTTC	CASSSGTAAYEQYF
TRBV6-5	NA	NA	TRBJ1-3	TGTGCCAGCAGTTACTCAGGGAGCTCTGGAAACACCATATATTTT	CASSYSGSSGNTIYF
TRBV7-9	NA	NA	TRBJ1-4	TGTGCCAGCAGCTCTCCCCGGGCCGATGAAAAACTGTTTTTT	CASSSPRADEKLFF
TRBV19	NA	NA	TRBJ2-3	TGTGCCCCCAATGACGAGGGCCCGGGGACAGATACGCAGTATTTT	CAPNDEGPGTDTQYF
TRBV13	NA	NA	TRBJ2-7	TGTGCCAGCAGCTTAAGACTGTCCCCACTCGAGCAGTACTTC	CASSLRLSPLEQYF
TRBV5-1	NA	TRBD1	TRBJ2-1	TGCGCCAGCAGCTCAACAGGGGCGTACAATGAGCAGTTCTTC	CASSSTGAYNEQFF
TRBV4-1	NA	NA	TRBJ2-7	TGCGCCAGCAGCCAAGTCCAGGGGGGATCCTACGAGCAGTACTTC	CASSQVQGGSYEQYF
TRBV3-1/TRBV3-2	NA	TRBD2	TRBJ2-1	TGTGCCAGCAGCCCGGAGCGGGGGTACAATGAGCAGTTCTTC	CASSPERGYNEQFF
TRBV27	NA	NA	TRBJ2-6	TGTGCCAGCAGTTTATTTGGGACACCGAGCCCGAACTCTGGGGCCAACGTCCTGACTTTC	CASSLFGTPSPNSGANVLTF
TRBV12-3/TRBV12-4	NA	NA	TRBJ2-1	TGTGCCAGCAGTCCCCTAGGGGGTACCGAGCAGTTCTTC	CASSPLGGTEQFF
TRBV9	NA	NA	TRBJ1-1	TGTGCCAGCAGCTCGTACATCGGAGGGACGTACACTGAAGCTTTCTTT	CASSSYIGGTYTEAFF
TRBV6-5	NA	NA	TRBJ2-1	TGTGCCAGCAGTTACTCCGGGTACAATGAGCAGTTCTTC	CASSYSGYNEQFF
TRBV12-5	NA	NA	TRBJ2-3	TGTGCTAGTGGTTTGGTACATTCTCCAACCCAACCGACAGGTACCACAGATACGCAGTATTTT	CASGLVHSPTQPTGTTDTQYF